This T cell receptor beta chain was profiled in a study of T cell responses to AZD1222 COVID-19 vaccine. Study as a whole: Some second doses came at about 4 weeks and others at about 12 weeks; these were pooled. Study-wide findings and caveats: Elevations in Spike-specific TCR breadth and depth followed administration of two AZD1222 doses. No repertoire was sampled before or during the peak T cell response, only after it. Females made up more of the donors, who were largely white British, and clonal diversity may have come out too low.

The data were produced by immunoSEQ multiplex PCR, yet TCRdb's version contains in-frame clones alone and is incomplete. The table lists about 88,000 clones, about 89% of them singletons. Remarks on this clone: Its antigen remains unknown.

Specimen: peripheral blood, collected on day 0 of AZD1222 vaccination. This sequence was found in an adult in good health.

CDR3 protein: CASRRQGSSYNEQFF. CDR3 DNA sequence: TGTGCCAGCCGACGGCAGGGGAGCTCCTACAATGAGCAGTTCTTC. The rearrangement uses TRBV7-9 and TRBJ2-1; D is perhaps TRBD1 (6 bases). The V gene's germline CDR1 is SEHNR and CDR2 FQNEAQ (reference sequence). The CDR3 consists of 15 residues. V lost 8 bases and J lost 0, with 14 bases in between. Combining the CDR3 with reference TRBV7-9 and TRBJ2-1 gives the whole variable domain DTGVSQNPRHKITKRGQNVTFRCDPISEHNRLYWYRQTLGQGPEFLTYFQNEAQLEKSRLLSDRFSAERPKGSFSTLEIQRTEQGDSAMYLCASRRQGSSYNEQFFGPGTRLTVL.